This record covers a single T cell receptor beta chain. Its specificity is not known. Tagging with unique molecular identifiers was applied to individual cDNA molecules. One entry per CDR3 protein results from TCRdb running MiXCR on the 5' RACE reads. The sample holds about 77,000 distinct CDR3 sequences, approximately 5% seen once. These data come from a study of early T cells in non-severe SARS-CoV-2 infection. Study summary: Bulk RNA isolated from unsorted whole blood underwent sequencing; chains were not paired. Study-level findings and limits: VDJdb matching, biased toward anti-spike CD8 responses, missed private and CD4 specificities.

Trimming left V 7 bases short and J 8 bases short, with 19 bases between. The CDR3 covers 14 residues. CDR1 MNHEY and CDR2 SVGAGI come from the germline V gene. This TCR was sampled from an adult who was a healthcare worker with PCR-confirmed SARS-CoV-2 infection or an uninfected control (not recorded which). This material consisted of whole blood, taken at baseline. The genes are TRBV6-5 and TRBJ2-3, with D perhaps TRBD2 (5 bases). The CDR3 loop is CASTRSPGKGTQYF. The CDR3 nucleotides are TGTGCCAGCACCCGAAGCCCGGGGAAAGGTACGCAGTATTTT.